A single sample gave rise to the 9 T cell receptor beta chains below, sequenced in a study of blood T cell repertoires in COVID-19. Data came from immunoSEQ multiplex PCR; TCRdb stores just in-frame clones and leaves some out. This table holds some 100,000 clones, roughly 92% found once. The sequenced sample consisted of peripheral blood. All receptors come from a man in his fifties or sixties with acute or convalescent COVID-19.

This rearrangement joins TRBV21-1 to TRBJ1-4; TRBD1 was called by the table and not checked on the DNA. TRBV21-1 is labeled a pseudogene. The CDR3 has 17 amino acids. This CDR3 is CASSKGWWGRVIEKLFF. The CDR3 DNA follows: TGTGCCAGCAGCAAAGGGTGGTGGGGCAGGGTTATTGAAAAACTGTTTTTT.

This clone has a handful of counts. The chain is built from TRBV6-5 and TRBJ1-5; unclear D gene. Trimming cost V 8 bases and J 1 base, with 12 bases left between them. Per germline, CDR1 MNHEY and CDR2 SVGAGI. CDR3 size: 14 residues. CDR3 nucleotides: TGTGCCAGCTCCCGGGGTCGGAGCAATCAGCCCCAGCATTTT. Its translation is CASSRGRSNQPQHF.

This clone showed up many times. The gene calls are TRBV4-1 and TRBJ1-2; D unresolved. Germline values: CDR1 MGHRA, CDR2 YSYEKL. Trimming stripped 1 base from V and 3 bases from J, with 9 bases between. This CDR3 is 14 amino acids long. CDR3 DNA sequence: TGCGCCAGCAGCCAAGTCCTGGGAGACTATGGCTACACCTTC. It specifies CASSQVLGDYGYTF.

CDR3 sequence: CSVKGQGVPYNEQFF. The CDR3 region has the DNA TGCAGCGTTAAAGGACAGGGAGTCCCCTACAATGAGCAGTTCTTC. The rearrangement links TRBV29-1 to TRBJ2-1; 8 nucleotides match TRBD1. V lost 5 bases, J lost 2 bases, and 8 bases stayed unmatched. This CDR3 comprises 15 residues. Looked up from germline, CDR1 is SQVTM and CDR2 is ANQGSEA.

V usage is TRBV5-4 and J usage is TRBJ2-3; D possibly corresponds to TRBD2 (5 bases). The CDR3 is made up of 14 amino acids. V lost 2 bases and J 1 base, leaving 8 bases between the germline ends. CDR1 is SGHNT and CDR2 is YYREEE in the germline V gene (reference sequence). The CDR3 loop is CASSFRDGTDTQYF. The CDR3 region has the DNA TGTGCCAGCAGCTTCCGGGATGGCACAGATACGCAGTATTTT.

This clone has a single count. The chain recombines TRBV28 with TRBJ2-2; 7 bases align to TRBD1. CDR3 length equals 15 residues. The germline V gene has CDR1 MDHEN and CDR2 SYDVKM. Trimming removed 4 bases from V and 4 bases from J; junction bases left unmatched: 6. CDR3 sequence (DNA): TGTGCCAGCAGTTGGACCGGGACAGCCACCGGGGAGCTGTTTTTT. It codes for CASSWTGTATGELFF.

The chain couples TRBV9 to TRBJ2-2, with 10 bases fitting TRBD1. Germline lookup yields CDR1 SGDLS and CDR2 YYNGEE. The CDR3 is 15 residues long. The ends lost 2 bases at V and 3 bases at J; junction bases unmatched: 1. CDR3 region: CASSVGTGDTGELFF. The CDR3 DNA follows: TGTGCCAGCAGCGTTGGGACAGGGGACACCGGGGAGCTGTTTTTT.

The rearrangement links TRBV29-1 to TRBJ2-5; possibly TRBD2 for D (6 bases). The CDR3 totals 14 residues. Per the germline V gene, CDR1 is SQVTM and CDR2 is ANQGSEA. V lost 4 bases and J 5 bases, leaving 17 bases between the germline ends. Here the CDR3 reads CSVGGPGSGETQYF. The DNA for the CDR3 is TGCAGCGTTGGGGGCCCGGGTAGCGGTGAGACCCAGTACTTC. The variable domain in full, with the rest retrieved from reference TRBV29-1 and TRBJ2-5, is SAVISQKPSRDICQRGTSLTIQCQVDSQVTMMFWYRQQPGQSLTLIATANQGSEATYESGFVIDKFPISRPNLTFSTLTVSNMSPEDSSIYLCSVGGPGSGETQYFGPGTRLLVL.

The chain recombines TRBV19 with TRBJ2-2, with 12 bases that match TRBD2. CDR1 is LNHDA, CDR2 SQIVND, per germline (reference sequence). V was clipped by 10 bases and J by 6 bases; unmatched bases: 18. This CDR3 spans 18 amino acids. CDR3 nucleotides: TGTGCCACCTCACCCTGGGGGGGGACTAGCGGGCCCTCCGGGGAGCTGTTTTTT. It codes for CATSPWGGTSGPSGELFF. The full variable domain, with the rest looked up from reference TRBV19 and TRBJ2-2, is DGGITQSPKYLFRKEGQNVTLSCEQNLNHDAMYWYRQDPGQGLRLIYYSQIVNDFQKGDIAEGYSVSREKKESFPLTVTSAQKNPTAFYLCATSPWGGTSGPSGELFFGEGSRLTVL.